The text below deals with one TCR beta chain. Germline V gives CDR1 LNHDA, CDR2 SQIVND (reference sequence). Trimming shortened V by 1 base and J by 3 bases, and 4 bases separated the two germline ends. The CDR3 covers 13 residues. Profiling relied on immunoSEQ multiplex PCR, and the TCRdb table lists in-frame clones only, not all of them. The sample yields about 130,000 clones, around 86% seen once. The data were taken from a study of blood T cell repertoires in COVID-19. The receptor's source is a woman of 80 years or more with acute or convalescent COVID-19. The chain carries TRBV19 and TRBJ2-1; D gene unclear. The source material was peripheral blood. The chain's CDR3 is CASSIAVYNEQFF. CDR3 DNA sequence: TGTGCCAGTAGTATAGCCGTCTACAATGAGCAGTTCTTC.